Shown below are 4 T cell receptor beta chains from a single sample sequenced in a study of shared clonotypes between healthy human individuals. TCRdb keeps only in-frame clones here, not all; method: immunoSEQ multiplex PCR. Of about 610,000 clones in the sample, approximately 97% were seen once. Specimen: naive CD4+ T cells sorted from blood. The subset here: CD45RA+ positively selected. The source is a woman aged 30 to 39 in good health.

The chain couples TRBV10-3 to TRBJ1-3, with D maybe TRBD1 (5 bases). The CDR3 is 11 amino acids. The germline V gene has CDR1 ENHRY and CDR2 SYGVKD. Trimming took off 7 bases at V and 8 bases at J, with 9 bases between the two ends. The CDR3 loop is CAITRGDTIYF. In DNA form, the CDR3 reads TGTGCCATCACCCGAGGGGACACCATATATTTT.

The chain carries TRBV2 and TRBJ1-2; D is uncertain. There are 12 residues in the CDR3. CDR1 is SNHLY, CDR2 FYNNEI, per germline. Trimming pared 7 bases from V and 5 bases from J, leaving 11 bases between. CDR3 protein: CASIRLGYGYTF. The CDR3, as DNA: TGTGCCAGCATACGCCTGGGGTATGGCTACACCTTC.

As DNA, the CDR3 is TGTGCCAGCAGTGTGGACGGAAACACCGGGGAGCTGTTTTTT. Translated: CASSVDGNTGELFF. V is TRBV2 and J is TRBJ2-2; D uncertain. V lost 4 bases, J lost 2 bases, and 8 bases lay in between. The CDR3 sequence is 14 residues long. Germline V gene lookup returns CDR1 SNHLY and CDR2 FYNNEI.

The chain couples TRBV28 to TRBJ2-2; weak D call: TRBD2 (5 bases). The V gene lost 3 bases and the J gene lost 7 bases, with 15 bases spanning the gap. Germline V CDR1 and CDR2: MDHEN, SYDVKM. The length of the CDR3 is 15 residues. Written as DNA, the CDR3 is TGTGCCAGCAGTTTGGGCGGGCAGGCCGGCGGGGAGCTGTTTTTT. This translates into CASSLGGQAGGELFF.